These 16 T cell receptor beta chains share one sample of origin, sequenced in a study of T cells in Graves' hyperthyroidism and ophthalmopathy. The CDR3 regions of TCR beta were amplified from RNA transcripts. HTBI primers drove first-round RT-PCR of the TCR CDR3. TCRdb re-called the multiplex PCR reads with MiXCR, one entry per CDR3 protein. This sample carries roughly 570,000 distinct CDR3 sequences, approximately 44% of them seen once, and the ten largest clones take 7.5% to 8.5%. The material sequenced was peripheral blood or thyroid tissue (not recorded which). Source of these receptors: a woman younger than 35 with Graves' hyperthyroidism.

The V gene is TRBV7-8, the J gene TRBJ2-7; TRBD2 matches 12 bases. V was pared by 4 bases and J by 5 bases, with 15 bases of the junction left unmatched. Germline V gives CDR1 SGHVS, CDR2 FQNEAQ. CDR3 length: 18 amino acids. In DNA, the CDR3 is TGTGCCAGCAGCTCCCGGAGACTAGCGGGAGAGGCAAGACACGAGCAGTACTTC. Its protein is CASSSRRLAGEARHEQYF.

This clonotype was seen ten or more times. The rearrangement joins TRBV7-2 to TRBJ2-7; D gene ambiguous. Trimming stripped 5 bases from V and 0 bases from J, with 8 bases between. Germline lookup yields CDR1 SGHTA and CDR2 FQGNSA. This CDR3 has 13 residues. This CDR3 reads CASSRLSSYEQYF. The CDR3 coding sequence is TGTGCCAGCAGCCGACTTAGCTCCTACGAGCAGTACTTC.

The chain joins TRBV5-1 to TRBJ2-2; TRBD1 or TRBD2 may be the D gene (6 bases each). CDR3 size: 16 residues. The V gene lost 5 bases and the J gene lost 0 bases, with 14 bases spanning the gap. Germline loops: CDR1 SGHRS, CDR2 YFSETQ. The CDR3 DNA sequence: TGCGCCAGCAGACTTGGGGGGACACCGAACACCGGGGAGCTGTTTTTT. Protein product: CASRLGGTPNTGELFF.

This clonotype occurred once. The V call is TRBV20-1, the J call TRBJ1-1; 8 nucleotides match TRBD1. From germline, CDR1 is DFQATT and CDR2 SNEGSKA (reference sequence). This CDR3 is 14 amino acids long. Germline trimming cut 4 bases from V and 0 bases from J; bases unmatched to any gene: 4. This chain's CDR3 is CSAIDRGLNTEAFF. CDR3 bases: TGCAGTGCTATCGACAGGGGCTTGAACACTGAAGCTTTCTTT.

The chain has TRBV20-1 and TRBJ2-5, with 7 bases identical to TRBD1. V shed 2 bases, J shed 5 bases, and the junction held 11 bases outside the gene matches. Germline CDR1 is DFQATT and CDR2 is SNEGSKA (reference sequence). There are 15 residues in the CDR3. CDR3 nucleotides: TGCAGTGCTAGATCGGGGACAGTGGGTCTCGAGACCCAGTACTTC. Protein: CSARSGTVGLETQYF.

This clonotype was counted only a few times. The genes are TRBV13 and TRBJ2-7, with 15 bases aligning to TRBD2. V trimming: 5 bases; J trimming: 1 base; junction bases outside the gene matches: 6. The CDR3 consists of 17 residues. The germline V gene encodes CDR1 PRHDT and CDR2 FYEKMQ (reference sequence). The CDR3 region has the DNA TGTGCCAGCAGCATGGGACTAGCGGGAGGCCCTTCCTACGAGCAGTACTTC. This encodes CASSMGLAGGPSYEQYF.

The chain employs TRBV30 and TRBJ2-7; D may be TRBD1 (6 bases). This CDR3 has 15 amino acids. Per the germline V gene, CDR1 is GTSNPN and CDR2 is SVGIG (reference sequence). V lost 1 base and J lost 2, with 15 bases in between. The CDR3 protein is CAWSDMTGIAYEQYF. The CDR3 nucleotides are TGTGCCTGGAGTGACATGACAGGAATAGCCTACGAGCAGTACTTC.

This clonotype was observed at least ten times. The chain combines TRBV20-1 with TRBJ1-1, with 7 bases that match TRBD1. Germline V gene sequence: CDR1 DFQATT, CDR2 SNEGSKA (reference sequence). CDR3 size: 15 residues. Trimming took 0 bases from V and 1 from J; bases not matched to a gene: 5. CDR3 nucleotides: TGCAGTGCTAGAGATTATCGGACAGGGAACACTGAAGCTTTCTTT. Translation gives CSARDYRTGNTEAFF.

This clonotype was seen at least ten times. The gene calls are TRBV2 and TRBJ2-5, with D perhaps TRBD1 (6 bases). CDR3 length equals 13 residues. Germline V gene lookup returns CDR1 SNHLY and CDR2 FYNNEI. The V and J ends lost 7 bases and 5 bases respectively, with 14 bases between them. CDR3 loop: CASMAGGAETQYF. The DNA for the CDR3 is TGTGCCAGCATGGCTGGGGGCGCGGAGACCCAGTACTTC.

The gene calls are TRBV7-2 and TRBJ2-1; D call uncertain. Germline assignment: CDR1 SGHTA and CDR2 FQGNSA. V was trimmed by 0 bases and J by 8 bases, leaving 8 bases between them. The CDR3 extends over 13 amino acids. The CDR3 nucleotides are TGTGCCAGCAGCTTAGCCCAGTTAGATGAGCAGTTCTTC. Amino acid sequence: CASSLAQLDEQFF. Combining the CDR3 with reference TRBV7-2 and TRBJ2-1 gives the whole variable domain GAGVSQSPSNKVTEKGKDVELRCDPISGHTALYWYRQSLGQGLEFLIYFQGNSAPDKSGLPSDRFSAERTGGSVSTLTIQRTQQEDSAVYLCASSLAQLDEQFFGPGTRLTVL.

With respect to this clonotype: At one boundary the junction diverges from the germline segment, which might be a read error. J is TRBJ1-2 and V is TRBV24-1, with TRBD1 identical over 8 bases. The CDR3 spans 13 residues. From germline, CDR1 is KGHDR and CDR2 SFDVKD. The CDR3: CATSDPGGGGYTF. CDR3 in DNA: TGCGCCACCAGTGACCCAGGGGGCGGAGGCTACACCTTC.

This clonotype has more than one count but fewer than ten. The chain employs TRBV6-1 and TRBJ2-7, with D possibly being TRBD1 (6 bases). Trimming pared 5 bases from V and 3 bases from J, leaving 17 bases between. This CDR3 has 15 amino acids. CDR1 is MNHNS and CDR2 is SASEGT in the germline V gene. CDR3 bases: TGTGCCAGCAGTTTAAGGACAGTTATAAGCTACGAGCAGTACTTC. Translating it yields CASSLRTVISYEQYF.

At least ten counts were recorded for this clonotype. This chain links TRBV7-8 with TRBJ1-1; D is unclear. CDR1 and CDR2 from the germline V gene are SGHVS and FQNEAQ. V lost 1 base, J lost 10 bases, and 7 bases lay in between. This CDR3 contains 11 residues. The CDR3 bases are TGTGCCAGCAGCTTAGGCCTGGGAGCTTTCTTT. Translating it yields CASSLGLGAFF. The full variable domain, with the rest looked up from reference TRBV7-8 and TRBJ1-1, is GAGVSQSPRYKVAKRGQDVALRCDPISGHVSLFWYQQALGQGPEFLTYFQNEAQLDKSGLPSDRFFAERPEGSVSTLKIQRTQQEDSAVYLCASSLGLGAFFGQGTRLTVV.

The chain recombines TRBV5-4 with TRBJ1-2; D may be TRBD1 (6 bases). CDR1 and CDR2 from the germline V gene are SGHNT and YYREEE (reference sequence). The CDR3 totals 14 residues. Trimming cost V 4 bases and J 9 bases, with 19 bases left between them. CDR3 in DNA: TGTGCCAGCAGCACGGGGCGTCCCGGGGGCAGCTACACCTTC. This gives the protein CASSTGRPGGSYTF.

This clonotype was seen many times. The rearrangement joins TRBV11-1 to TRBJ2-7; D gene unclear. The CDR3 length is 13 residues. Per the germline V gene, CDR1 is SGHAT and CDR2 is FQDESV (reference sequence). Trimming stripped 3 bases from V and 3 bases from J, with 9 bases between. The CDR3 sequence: CASSFGWGYEQYF. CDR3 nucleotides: TGTGCCAGCAGCTTTGGCTGGGGCTACGAGCAGTACTTC.

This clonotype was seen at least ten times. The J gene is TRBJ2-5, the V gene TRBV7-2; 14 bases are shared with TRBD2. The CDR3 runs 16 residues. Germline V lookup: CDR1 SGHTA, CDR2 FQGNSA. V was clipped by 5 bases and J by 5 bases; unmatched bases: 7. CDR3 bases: TGTGCCAGCAGCCTAGGACTAGCGGGAGGAATGGAGACCCAGTACTTC. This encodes CASSLGLAGGMETQYF.